Sequencing of this T cell receptor beta chain was carried out in a study of blood T cells in healthy people across ages. Study-wide findings and caveats: It was not known whether donors were CMV positive (a possible confounder of expanded clonotype changes).

On this clonotype itself: Its antigen is unknown.

Through a sample-barcoded 5' primer and a J-beta primer mix, a second PCR was run for roughly 7 to 11 cycles. TCRdb reprocessed the 5' RACE reads with MiXCR, giving one entry per CDR3 protein. Counted here are about 1 million distinct CDR3 sequences, 45% occurring once; the ten biggest clones make up under 20%. The CDR3 consists of 13 residues. Germline CDR1 MNHEY, CDR2 SMNVEV (reference sequence). V lost 6 bases to trimming and J lost 3 bases; unmatched junction nucleotides: 5. This rearrangement joins TRBV27 to TRBJ2-7; 7 nucleotides match TRBD1. The sequenced sample consisted of blood. This receptor was obtained from a woman aged 55-69 years in good health. CDR3 sequence (DNA): TGTGCCAGCAGCGGGACAGCTAACTACGAGCAGTACTTC. Translation: CASSGTANYEQYF.